Listed below are T cell receptor beta chains from one sample, sequenced in a study of shared clonotypes between healthy human individuals. The protocol was immunoSEQ multiplex PCR, while the TCRdb copy is restricted to in-frame clones and leaves out a portion. This sample has approximately 1.9 million clones, with about 94% found just once. The sequencing input was naive CD8+ T cells from PBMCs. All receptors come from a man aged 18-30 years in good health. Some clones in this sample may be carry-over from other donors' samples. The conserved cysteine and the conserved F or W are not part of the CDR3 here. A D gene is named only where the DNA matches it firmly.

TRBJ2-2	TRBV9	-	ASSARITLNTGELF
TRBJ2-3	TRBV7-8	TRBD2	ASSHPSGSLTDTQY
TRBJ2-7	TRBV27	-	ASSFSGSGSYEQY
TRBJ2-5	TRBV15	-	ATSRDAHPSGGGETQY
TRBJ2-3	TRBV10-1	-	ASRGSGRTDTQY
TRBJ1-5	TRBV28	-	ASSQGAGVPSNQPQH
TRBJ2-7	TRBV19	TRBD1	ASSTGTGGKDEQY
TRBJ1-1	TRBV7-8	-	ASRNRGAPNTEAF
TRBJ1-1	TRBV27	TRBD1	ASSPSTGDLNTEAF
TRBJ2-1	TRBV27	TRBD2	ASNILAGGYNEQF
TRBJ2-7	TRBV27	-	ASSYRRPSSYEQY
TRBJ2-7	TRBV6-5	TRBD1	ASSYEGTGDNEQY
TRBJ1-4	TRBV15	-	ATSLELPGREKLF
TRBJ1-1	TRBV7-2	-	ASSTPIWDISDTEAF
TRBJ2-5	TRBV29-1	TRBD2	SVFLSSGRSRGTQY
TRBJ2-5	TRBV7-2	TRBD1	ASSLNRGRRETQY
TRBJ1-1	TRBV7-9	-	ASSLVQEGTEAF
TRBJ1-5	TRBV6-5	-	ASSQGRGQPQH
TRBJ2-5	TRBV6-5	-	ASSWGHGLGETQY
TRBJ2-3	TRBV15	-	ATSNPEGSADTQY
TRBJ2-7	TRBV7-9	-	ASRPIVIEQY
TRBJ2-7	TRBV15	-	ATSRSKGANYEQY
TRBJ1-2	TRBV9	-	ASGQGLGGYT
TRBJ2-7	TRBV2	TRBD2	ASSGLAEREQY
TRBJ1-5	TRBV2	-	ASSEVQGPNQPQH
TRBJ1-1	TRBV10-3	-	AIRSLVGGGDTEAF
TRBJ1-2	TRBV6-1	-	ASTEGTPVLKT
TRBJ2-1	TRBV4-3	-	ASSQDLVPALEQF
TRBJ2-7	TRBV6-5	-	ASTASKYYEQY
TRBJ2-7	TRBV29-1	TRBD2	SVEGGDGGSYEQY
TRBJ2-5	TRBV27	-	ASKEGYRETQY
TRBJ2-5	TRBV11-2	TRBD1	ASSPRTGRETQY
TRBJ2-7	TRBV18	TRBD2	ASSPPSGSSYEQY
TRBJ2-7	TRBV5-1	-	ASSAEPGQSTYEQY
TRBJ2-1	TRBV5-1	TRBD2	ASSLDRPGLAGNEQF
TRBJ2-1	TRBV6-4	TRBD2	ASSGGTSGMEQF
TRBJ1-1	TRBV27	-	ASRTTAGPEAF
TRBJ2-1	TRBV28	-	ASSLRITYNEQF
TRBJ1-5	TRBV28	TRBD1	ASSLWTGSQPQH
TRBJ2-7	TRBV27	TRBD1	ASTGQGSYGEQY
TRBJ2-7	TRBV5-6	-	ASSTKRGGWIYEQY
TRBJ2-7	TRBV19	-	ASSEDTNYEQY
TRBJ1-3	TRBV29-1	-	SALGGANTIY
TRBJ2-1	TRBV4-1	-	ASSQDAGRRGNEQF
TRBJ2-7	TRBV11-2	TRBD1	ASSRTGGAVY
TRBJ2-1	TRBV7-9	TRBD2	ASSSTSRKAGAWRNEQF
TRBJ2-1	TRBV11-3	-	ASSLSLAGEQF
TRBJ2-1	TRBV27	-	ASSPTGTPNEQF
TRBJ2-7	TRBV5-1	TRBD1	ASSSGQGYYEQY
TRBJ1-4	TRBV28	-	ASSFPGGEEKLF
TRBJ2-7	TRBV27	TRBD2	ASSFAGGSHEQY
TRBJ1-4	TRBV11-1	TRBD1	ASSLTGQMLTNEKLF
TRBJ1-5	TRBV4-1	-	ASRQSATGGDQPQH
TRBJ1-1	TRBV5-5	-	ASSRGRENTEAF